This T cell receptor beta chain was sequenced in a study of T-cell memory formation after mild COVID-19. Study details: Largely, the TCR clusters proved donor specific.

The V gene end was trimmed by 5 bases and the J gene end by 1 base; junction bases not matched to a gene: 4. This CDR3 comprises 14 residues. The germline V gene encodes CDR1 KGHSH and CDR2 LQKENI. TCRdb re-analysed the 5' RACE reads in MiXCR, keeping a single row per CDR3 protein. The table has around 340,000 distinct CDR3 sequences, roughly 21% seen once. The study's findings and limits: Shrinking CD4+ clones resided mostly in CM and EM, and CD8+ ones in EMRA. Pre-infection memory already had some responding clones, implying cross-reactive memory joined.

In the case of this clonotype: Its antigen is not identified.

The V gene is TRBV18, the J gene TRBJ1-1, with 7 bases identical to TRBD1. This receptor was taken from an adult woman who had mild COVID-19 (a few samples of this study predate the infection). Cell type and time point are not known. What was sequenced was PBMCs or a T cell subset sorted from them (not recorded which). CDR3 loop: CASSAGGGNTEAFF. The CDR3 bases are TGTGCCAGCTCAGCAGGGGGGGGGAACACTGAAGCTTTCTTT.